These T cell receptor beta chains were read from a single sample in a study of shared clonotypes between healthy human individuals. Here immunoSEQ multiplex PCR was the method, and the copy in TCRdb shows in-frame clones only, minus some. This sample carries roughly 2.6 million clones, around nine tenths of them seen once, and the ten largest clones take over 0.12%. The material sequenced was naive CD4+ T cells sorted from blood. The receptors were sampled from a man aged 18 to 29 in good health. The conserved cysteine and the conserved F or W are not part of the CDR3 here. Each record gives: V gene, CDR3 protein.

V gene: TRBV27; CDR3 protein: ASSLFQGTDTQY
V gene: TRBV5-1; CDR3 protein: ASSATPLSANEKLF
V gene: TRBV4-1; CDR3 protein: ASSQDFGDQPQH
V gene: TRBV29-1; CDR3 protein: SAPGQGAETQY
V gene: TRBV11-2; CDR3 protein: ASSLTQFQPQH
V gene: TRBV7-9; CDR3 protein: ASSPGVVAGGLVDTQY
V gene: TRBV19; CDR3 protein: ASRADSTSYGYT
V gene: TRBV29-1; CDR3 protein: SVEDSPSYYEQY
V gene: TRBV19; CDR3 protein: ASSRPGLAGESSYNEQF
V gene: TRBV5-1; CDR3 protein: ASSLARVTDTQY
V gene: TRBV2; CDR3 protein: ASSELGYEQY
V gene: TRBV4-1; CDR3 protein: ASSQGPGQPGTQY
V gene: TRBV30; CDR3 protein: AWKTGGGNQPQH
V gene: TRBV5-1; CDR3 protein: ASSPGTGSNQPQH
V gene: TRBV5-1; CDR3 protein: ASSLTPAEAF
V gene: TRBV7-2; CDR3 protein: ASSLFGDNSYEQY
V gene: TRBV11-2; CDR3 protein: ASSLGSGQETQY
V gene: TRBV9; CDR3 protein: ASSPFGPNPFYGYT
V gene: TRBV6-5; CDR3 protein: ASMPGLAHPELF
V gene: TRBV7-9; CDR3 protein: VSSFEAGGLETQY
V gene: TRBV30; CDR3 protein: AWRGGLAGNQY
V gene: TRBV6-6; CDR3 protein: ASSYRSSTDTQY
V gene: TRBV6-5; CDR3 protein: ASTPPAGNTIY
V gene: TRBV27; CDR3 protein: ASSPWGGRTEAF
V gene: TRBV5-4; CDR3 protein: ASGDPRNAGFPSETQY
V gene: TRBV18; CDR3 protein: ASSPRTGEHSYEQY
V gene: TRBV2; CDR3 protein: ASSVSSFTEAF
V gene: TRBV27; CDR3 protein: ASSLSVRESGKNIQY
V gene: TRBV7-9; CDR3 protein: ASSLENEKLF
V gene: TRBV2; CDR3 protein: ASSGQGPEQY
V gene: TRBV10-2; CDR3 protein: ASSEVVGWPY
V gene: TRBV4-2; CDR3 protein: ASSQGVGRFDGYT
V gene: TRBV6-5; CDR3 protein: ASSYSLAGGNEQF
V gene: TRBV15; CDR3 protein: ATSRGQGLIANTEAF
V gene: TRBV10-3; CDR3 protein: AIRTGTVSYEQY
V gene: TRBV7-9; CDR3 protein: ASSSLSEQY
V gene: TRBV11-2; CDR3 protein: ASTLQLAGGPPYNEQF
V gene: TRBV11-2; CDR3 protein: ASSLTGLAPVEQY
V gene: TRBV27; CDR3 protein: ASSPRDRLNTEAF
V gene: TRBV5-1; CDR3 protein: ASRGLAGVNNEQF
V gene: TRBV12-5; CDR3 protein: ASGLDRGEQY
V gene: TRBV28; CDR3 protein: ASGYRSATNEKLF
V gene: TRBV6-1; CDR3 protein: ASSETRLNTEAF
V gene: TRBV15; CDR3 protein: ATSRHESRMNTEAF
V gene: TRBV7-2; CDR3 protein: AGASGVNYEQY
V gene: TRBV10-3; CDR3 protein: AIRGQGTDTQY
V gene: TRBV5-1; CDR3 protein: ASSLEGSEGPLH
V gene: TRBV19; CDR3 protein: ASSIDPSVTGELF
V gene: TRBV7-2; CDR3 protein: ASSGFYGGKNEQF
V gene: TRBV5-6; CDR3 protein: ASSLGLGPDTQY
V gene: TRBV19; CDR3 protein: ASFGRRGSGKSYNEQF
V gene: TRBV7-2; CDR3 protein: ASSLVRGSSYEQY
V gene: TRBV11-3; CDR3 protein: ASSPPIPPVVNYGYT
V gene: TRBV5-6; CDR3 protein: ASSRPPATGELF
V gene: TRBV9; CDR3 protein: ASSNRQGVTDTQY
V gene: TRBV4-3; CDR3 protein: ASSQVSNFGTSGSIEQF
V gene: TRBV5-4; CDR3 protein: ASSFPGLATTYEQY